This passage covers 26 T cell receptor beta chains from one sample sequenced in a study of blood T cell repertoires in COVID-19. TCRdb keeps only in-frame clones here, not all; method: immunoSEQ multiplex PCR. This table holds more than 150,000 clones, about 80% found once. The sequenced material came from peripheral blood. These receptors were taken from a human donor in a cohort sampled during active COVID-19.

This clone was counted between two and nine times. The V call is TRBV18, the J call TRBJ1-2; unclear D gene. The V gene lost 2 bases and the J gene lost 2 bases, with 15 bases spanning the gap. The germline CDR1 and CDR2 sequences are KGHSH and LQKENI. This CDR3 region has 16 residues. The CDR3 spells CASSPYSSELNYGYTF. For the CDR3, the DNA is TGTGCCAGCTCACCATACTCGTCGGAACTAAACTATGGCTACACCTTC.

J is TRBJ2-1 and V is TRBV18, with 7 bases lining up with TRBD1. This CDR3 spans 15 amino acids. V was pared by 5 bases and J by 6 bases, with 10 bases of the junction left unmatched. Germline V gene sequence: CDR1 KGHSH, CDR2 LQKENI. CDR3 loop: CASSETGDSPNEQFF. CDR3 coding DNA: TGTGCCAGCTCAGAAACAGGGGATTCCCCCAATGAGCAGTTCTTC.

The chain recombines TRBV30 with TRBJ1-4; D unclear. The CDR3 is made up of 14 amino acids. V was pared by 6 bases and J by 7 bases, with 18 bases between. CDR1 is GTSNPN and CDR2 is SVGIG in the germline V gene (reference sequence). The CDR3 is CACSNKAGSEKLFF. The DNA of the CDR3 is TGTGCCTGTAGTAATAAGGCGGGATCTGAAAAACTGTTTTTT.

The J gene is TRBJ1-2, the V gene TRBV3-1 (or the pseudogene TRBV3-2); 12 bases agree with TRBD1. The CDR3 spans 15 residues. Unmatched junction bases numbered 8, after V lost 4 bases and J lost 8 bases. CDR1 LGHDT and CDR2 YNNKEL come from the germline V gene (reference sequence). The CDR3 DNA follows: TGTGCCAGCAGCCTAAGGGGACAGGGGGCGCGGGGCTACACCTTC. It translates to CASSLRGQGARGYTF.

This chain links TRBV27 with TRBJ1-2, with TRBD1 matching over 8 bases. The germline V gene encodes CDR1 MNHEY and CDR2 SMNVEV (reference sequence). V shed 2 bases, J shed 6 bases, and the junction held 11 bases outside the gene matches. The CDR3 loop spans 16 amino acids. CDR3 sequence reads: CASSLTGRTGFHGYTF. CDR3 sequence (DNA): TGTGCCAGCAGTTTAACCGGGCGGACAGGGTTTCATGGCTACACCTTC.

V is TRBV5-6 and J is TRBJ1-1; tentative D call: TRBD1 (5 bases). In germline, CDR1 is SGHDT, CDR2 YYEEEE. V was shortened by 4 bases and J by 11 bases, with 21 bases between the two germline ends. The CDR3 loop spans 14 amino acids. The CDR3 is CASSPGVGGVGAFF. CDR3 sequence (DNA): TGTGCCAGCAGCCCAGGCGTCGGGGGAGTAGGGGCTTTCTTT.

The V and J genes are TRBV19 and TRBJ2-2; D is perhaps TRBD2 (6 bases). Germline-derived CDR1 and CDR2 are LNHDA and SQIVND (reference sequence). The length of the CDR3 is 12 residues. The germline V and J ends were trimmed by 9 bases and 6 bases, with 11 bases remaining between them. The CDR3 region is CASTTGAGELFF. The CDR3 DNA reads TGTGCCAGCACCACGGGGGCCGGGGAGCTGTTTTTT.

The V call is TRBV5-4, the J call TRBJ1-1; perhaps TRBD1 as D (5 bases). V was clipped by 5 bases and J by 6 bases, with 17 bases between them. This CDR3 contains 14 residues. Germline CDR1 is SGHNT and CDR2 is YYREEE (reference sequence). CDR3 nucleotides: TGTGCCAGCAGTTCTGGAGGGACTTGGGCTGAAGCTTTCTTT. As protein: CASSSGGTWAEAFF.

The sample holds a few counts of this clone. V usage is TRBV7-9 and J usage is TRBJ1-1; D is uncertain. Germline CDR1 reads SEHNR; CDR2 reads FQNEAQ (reference sequence). V was cut by 5 bases and J by 0 bases, with 4 bases left in between. The CDR3 runs to 12 residues. Here the CDR3 DNA reads TGTGCCAGCAGCCTACTGAACACTGAAGCTTTCTTT. Protein: CASSLLNTEAFF.

The gene calls are TRBV5-4 and TRBJ1-1; D is possibly TRBD1 (6 bases). V lost 1 base and J lost 7, with 11 bases in between. The germline V gene has CDR1 SGHNT and CDR2 YYREEE (reference sequence). The CDR3 is 13 amino acids. The CDR3 nucleotides read TGTGCCAGCAGCTTGCCACAGGGTAATGAAGCTTTCTTT. This gives the protein CASSLPQGNEAFF. Full variable domain (outside the CDR3, taken from reference TRBV5-4 and TRBJ1-1): ETGVTQSPTHLIKTRGQQVTLRCSSQSGHNTVSWYQQALGQGPQFIFQYYREEENGRGNFPPRFSGLQFPNYSSELNVNALELDDSALYLCASSLPQGNEAFFGQGTRLTVV.

The chain links TRBV3-1 (or the pseudogene TRBV3-2) to TRBJ2-7; the D gene is possibly TRBD1 (5 bases). The germline V gene encodes CDR1 LGHDT and CDR2 YNNKEL (reference sequence). The CDR3 is made up of 12 amino acids. Deletions cut 1 base from V and 5 bases from J, with 6 bases between. The CDR3 sequence: CASSQVGDEQYF. The CDR3 coding sequence is TGTGCCAGCAGCCAAGTAGGGGACGAGCAGTACTTC.

Here the CDR3 reads CASRQAGITDTQYF. The DNA for the CDR3 is TGCGCCAGCAGACAAGCGGGGATCACAGATACGCAGTATTTT. The rearrangement uses TRBV5-1 and TRBJ2-3; 7 bases align to TRBD2. The CDR3 runs 14 residues. The V gene's germline CDR1 is SGHRS and CDR2 YFSETQ. The junction had 5 bases not matched to a gene; V was cut back by 5 bases and J by 2 bases. Filled out from reference TRBV5-1 and TRBJ2-3, the complete variable domain reads KAGVTQTPRYLIKTRGQQVTLSCSPISGHRSVSWYQQTPGQGLQFLFEYFSETQRNKGNFPGRFSGRQFSNSRSEMNVSTLELGDSALYLCASRQAGITDTQYFGPGTRLTVL.

The V gene is TRBV7-2, the J gene TRBJ2-7; 8 bases align to TRBD1. CDR1 SGHTA and CDR2 FQGNSA come from the germline V gene. The CDR3 loop spans 15 amino acids. J was trimmed by 5 bases and V by 0 bases; bases with no gene match: 6. CDR3 loop: CASSLAETGADEQYF. CDR3 nucleotide sequence: TGTGCCAGCAGCTTAGCGGAGACAGGGGCCGACGAGCAGTACTTC.

Comments on this clone: The sample contains more than one DNA sequence encoding this CDR3. The chain links TRBV21-1 to TRBJ1-6; the DNA was not used to check the table's D call, TRBD1. TRBV21-1 is a pseudogene segment. This CDR3 contains 18 residues. The CDR3 DNA reads as TGTGCCAGCAGCAAAGCGCTCAGGGGCCGCGACCTTAATTCACCCCTCCACTTT. It is translated as CASSKALRGRDLNSPLHF.

V gene TRBV9 combines with J gene TRBJ1-4; unclear D gene. The CDR3 covers 14 residues. The V and J ends lost 3 bases and 0 bases respectively, with 6 bases between them. Germline V gene data show CDR1 as SGDLS and CDR2 as YYNGEE. The CDR3 loop reads CASSDTSTNEKLFF. CDR3 sequence (DNA): TGTGCCAGCAGCGACACCTCAACTAATGAAAAACTGTTTTTT.

This rearrangement joins TRBV5-3 to TRBJ1-3, with TRBD1 matching 7 bases. TRBV5-3 is filed as an ORF, its function uncertain. Trimming at V came to 5 bases and at J to 4 bases, leaving 3 bases not matched to a gene. The CDR3 is 13 amino acids. This CDR3 reads CARRGTEGNTIYF. CDR3 in DNA: TGTGCCAGAAGGGGGACAGAAGGAAACACCATATATTTT.

Turning to this clone: This CDR3 is also generated by other DNA sequences in the sample. This sequence joins TRBV3-1 (or the pseudogene TRBV3-2) and TRBJ1-1; D gene ambiguous. CDR1 LGHDT and CDR2 YNNKEL come from the germline V gene (reference sequence). CDR3 length equals 15 residues. The V end lost 0 bases, the J end lost 4 bases, and 12 bases lay between the germline ends. The CDR3 coding sequence is TGTGCCAGCAGCCAAGATGGAGGGTTGTCCACTGAAGCTTTCTTT. Protein sequence: CASSQDGGLSTEAFF.

As to this clone: A much larger clonotype is one base distant, so this may be a read error. The V and J genes are TRBV9 and TRBJ1-2; D unresolved. The CDR3 contains 13 residues. Between the trimmed V and J ends, which lost 4 bases and 0 bases, there was a span of 7 bases. Germline loops: CDR1 SGDLS, CDR2 YYNGEE. CDR3 amino acids: CASSPQTNYGYTF. The CDR3 DNA is TGTGCCAGCAGCCCGCAGACTAACTATGGCTACACCTTC. The whole variable domain, remainder taken from reference TRBV9 and TRBJ1-2, is DSGVTQTPKHLITATGQRVTLRCSPRSGDLSVYWYQQSLDQGLQFLIQYYNGEERAKGNILERFSAQQFPDLHSELNLSSLELGDSALYFCASSPQTNYGYTFGSGTRLTVV.

The chain carries TRBV5-5 and TRBJ1-2; TRBD1 aligns across 8 bases. CDR3 size: 14 residues. Germline values: CDR1 SGHKS, CDR2 YYEKEE (reference sequence). Trimming cost V 1 base and J 3 bases; bases outside gene matches: 2. CDR3 loop: CASSLQGADYGYTF. The CDR3 bases are TGTGCCAGCAGCTTGCAGGGGGCGGACTATGGCTACACCTTC.

V gene TRBV3-1 (or the pseudogene TRBV3-2) combines with J gene TRBJ1-4, with D unresolved. Germline V CDR1 and CDR2: LGHDT, YNNKEL (reference sequence). This CDR3 comprises 14 residues. Trimming removed 3 bases at V and 7 bases at J, with 12 bases between. In DNA form, the CDR3 reads TGTGCCAGCAGCCACGGACTCTCTGGTGAAAAACTGTTTTTT. This translates into CASSHGLSGEKLFF.

The chain has TRBV11-1 and TRBJ1-2; 9 bases fit TRBD1. Germline loops: CDR1 SGHAT, CDR2 FQDESV (reference sequence). The junction had 0 bases not matched to a gene; V was cut back by 1 base and J by 3 bases. The CDR3 consists of 14 residues. CDR3 loop: CASSLGQGDYGYTF. The CDR3 coding sequence is TGTGCCAGCAGCTTAGGACAGGGGGACTATGGCTACACCTTC. The complete variable domain, with remaining parts taken from reference TRBV11-1 and TRBJ1-2, reads EAEVAQSPRYKITEKSQAVAFWCDPISGHATLYWYRQILGQGPELLVQFQDESVVDDSQLPKDRFSAERLKGVDSTLKIQPAELGDSAMYLCASSLGQGDYGYTFGSGTRLTVV.

V usage is TRBV6-1 and J usage is TRBJ1-6, with D tentatively TRBD1 (5 bases). V was clipped by 2 bases and J by 0 bases, with 11 bases between them. This CDR3 is built from 17 residues. Germline-derived CDR1 and CDR2 are MNHNS and SASEGT. The CDR3, as DNA: TGTGCCAGCAGTGAAACAGGTTTAGCCTCCTATAATTCACCCCTCCACTTT. Its protein is CASSETGLASYNSPLHF.

This sequence joins TRBV19 and TRBJ1-1, with D unresolved. V dropped 6 bases and J dropped 0 bases, with 11 bases sitting between them. Germline V lookup: CDR1 LNHDA, CDR2 SQIVND (reference sequence). The CDR3 runs 14 residues. CDR3 in DNA: TGTGCCAGTAGCTCCGAGAGAATGAACACTGAAGCTTTCTTT. It encodes CASSSERMNTEAFF.

The J gene is TRBJ2-7, the V gene TRBV5-1; TRBD1 might be the D (6 bases). This CDR3 contains 15 residues. Germline CDR1 SGHRS, CDR2 YFSETQ. Trimming took off 4 bases at V and 3 bases at J, with 17 bases between the two ends. CDR3 bases: TGCGCCAGCAGCCCGGAGGACAGTAGATTCTACGAGCAGTACTTC. It yields the protein CASSPEDSRFYEQYF.

The V and J genes are TRBV7-9 and TRBJ2-5; maybe TRBD1 (6 bases). The germline CDR1 and CDR2 sequences are SEHNR and FQNEAQ (reference sequence). With 5 bases removed from V and 5 bases from J, the gap between germline ends came to 12 bases. This CDR3 region has 13 residues. DNA of the CDR3: TGTGCCAGCAGCACACAGGGCTACGAGACCCAGTACTTC. This translates into CASSTQGYETQYF.

This chain links TRBV2 with TRBJ2-5; a possible D gene is TRBD2 (6 bases). The CDR3 length is 13 residues. Germline values: CDR1 SNHLY, CDR2 FYNNEI. Trimming cost V 1 base and J 5 bases, with 8 bases left between them. The CDR3 nucleotides are TGTGCCAGCAGTGAAGGCGGGGATGAGACCCAGTACTTC. Amino acids: CASSEGGDETQYF.